These T cell receptor beta chains were read from a single sample in a study of cytomegalovirus exposure and HLA in healthy donors. Produced via immunoSEQ multiplex PCR; TCRdb's table is partial and in-frame only. The sample contains a few hundred thousand clones, around 86% of which appear only once. The sequencing input was PBMCs. The receptors originated from a woman younger than 30 in good health and CMV-seronegative. The CDR3 runs from the conserved cysteine through the conserved F or W. The D gene is left open where the match is weak. Size is stated for part of the rows, as once, few or many counts, or as a class when the clone is expanded.

D gene	V gene	clone size	J gene	CDR3 protein	CDR3 DNA
TRBD1	TRBV25-1	-	TRBJ2-7	CASSELGDRGTYEQYF	TGTGCCAGCAGTGAATTAGGGGACAGGGGGACCTACGAGCAGTACTTC
-	TRBV29-1	-	TRBJ1-1	CSVLLLGGQSNTEAFF	TGCAGCGTCCTACTACTCGGCGGACAGTCGAACACTGAAGCTTTCTTT
-	TRBV6-1	-	TRBJ2-7	CASSDPSYYEQYF	TGTGCCAGCAGTGACCCCTCTTACTACGAGCAGTACTTC
-	TRBV5-1	-	TRBJ2-1	CASSLLDRSNEQFF	TGCGCCAGCAGCTTGCTCGACAGGTCAAATGAGCAGTTCTTC
-	TRBV14	-	TRBJ2-7	CASSQFGQQNFYEQYF	TGTGCCAGCAGCCAATTCGGCCAACAGAACTTTTACGAGCAGTACTTC
TRBD1	TRBV25-1	-	TRBJ2-2	CASSEGTGETGELFF	TGTGCCAGCAGTGAAGGTACAGGGGAAACCGGGGAGCTGTTTTTT
-	TRBV28	-	TRBJ2-2	CASSSRMYGELFF	TGTGCCAGCAGTTCCAGGATGTACGGGGAGCTGTTTTTT
TRBD1	TRBV27	-	TRBJ1-5	CASSEQGLGNQPQHF	TGTGCCAGCAGTGAACAGGGGTTAGGTAATCAGCCCCAGCATTTT
-	TRBV4-3	-	TRBJ1-5	CASSQDGQGTYQPQHF	TGCGCCAGCAGCCAAGATGGGCAGGGTACTTATCAGCCCCAGCATTTT
TRBD2	TRBV30	-	TRBJ2-3	CAWSPTSGRTDTQYF	TGTGCCTGGAGTCCCACTAGCGGGAGAACAGATACGCAGTATTTT
-	TRBV7-2	-	TRBJ2-3	CASTPGWKSAQYF	TGTGCCAGCACCCCAGGTTGGAAGTCAGCGCAGTATTTT
-	TRBV30	-	TRBJ2-3	CAWSVLYQGPVTDTQYF	TGTGCCTGGAGTGTACTATACCAGGGGCCGGTCACAGATACGCAGTATTTT
TRBD2	TRBV2	-	TRBJ2-1	CASASSGNYNEQFF	TGTGCCAGCGCTTCTAGCGGAAATTACAATGAGCAGTTCTTC
-	TRBV18	-	TRBJ1-3	CASSPPNGALSHSGNTIYF	TGTGCCAGCTCACCACCGAACGGAGCCCTTTCACACTCTGGAAACACCATATATTTT
-	TRBV11-2	-	TRBJ2-5	CASSSLAKTQYF	TGTGCCAGCAGCAGTCTAGCGAAGACCCAGTACTTC
TRBD1	TRBV10-3	-	TRBJ1-2	CAISESEGTAYGYTF	TGTGCCATCAGTGAGTCGGAGGGGACAGCCTATGGCTACACCTTC
TRBD1	TRBV10-1	-	TRBJ2-5	CASSQGERETQYF	TGCGCCAGCTCGCAGGGGGAACGAGAGACCCAGTACTTC
TRBD1	TRBV25-1	-	TRBJ1-1	CASSEPGQGNTEAFF	TGTGCCAGCAGTGAGCCCGGACAGGGGAACACTGAAGCTTTCTTT
TRBD2	TRBV4-3	-	TRBJ2-7	CASSQDLVRAGGSGYEQYF	TGCGCCAGCAGCCAAGATCTAGTCCGGGCGGGGGGTAGTGGGTACGAGCAGTACTTC
-	TRBV10-3	once	TRBJ1-5	CAISVSGENQPQHF	TGTGCCATCAGTGTATCCGGGGAGAATCAGCCCCAGCATTTT
TRBD2	TRBV6-4	many	TRBJ2-1	CASSETGTSGGHEQFF	TGTGCCAGCAGTGAAACCGGGACTAGCGGGGGCCATGAGCAGTTCTTC
-	TRBV18	-	TRBJ2-1	CASSLVGGPSYNEQFF	TGTGCCAGCTCACTAGTGGGGGGACCCTCCTACAATGAGCAGTTCTTC
-	TRBV9	-	TRBJ1-1	CASSVVTANTEAFF	TGTGCCAGCAGCGTAGTAACAGCCAACACTGAAGCTTTCTTT
TRBD2	TRBV5-1	-	TRBJ2-7	CASSFAAGGRFYEQYF	TGCGCCAGCAGCTTCGCAGCGGGAGGGAGGTTCTACGAGCAGTACTTC
-	TRBV28	-	TRBJ1-2	CASGLHPRQAGSGYTF	TGTGCCAGCGGGTTACACCCGAGACAGGCAGGATCAGGCTACACCTTC
-	TRBV13	-	TRBJ2-3	CASSIGTDTQYF	TGTGCCAGCAGCATCGGCACAGATACGCAGTATTTT
TRBD1	TRBV9	few	TRBJ1-2	CASSAGTGTYTF	TGTGCCAGCAGCGCGGGGACAGGGACCTACACCTTC
TRBD1	TRBV19	-	TRBJ1-5	CASSLTGDISNQPQHF	TGTGCCAGTAGCTTGACAGGGGACATCAGCAATCAGCCCCAGCATTTT
-	TRBV27	-	TRBJ2-7	CASSKPGITFVQYF	TGTGCCAGCAGCAAACCGGGAATCACTTTCGTGCAGTACTTC
-	TRBV2	-	TRBJ1-5	CATTSGFQPQHF	TGTGCCACCACGTCGGGGTTTCAGCCCCAGCATTTT